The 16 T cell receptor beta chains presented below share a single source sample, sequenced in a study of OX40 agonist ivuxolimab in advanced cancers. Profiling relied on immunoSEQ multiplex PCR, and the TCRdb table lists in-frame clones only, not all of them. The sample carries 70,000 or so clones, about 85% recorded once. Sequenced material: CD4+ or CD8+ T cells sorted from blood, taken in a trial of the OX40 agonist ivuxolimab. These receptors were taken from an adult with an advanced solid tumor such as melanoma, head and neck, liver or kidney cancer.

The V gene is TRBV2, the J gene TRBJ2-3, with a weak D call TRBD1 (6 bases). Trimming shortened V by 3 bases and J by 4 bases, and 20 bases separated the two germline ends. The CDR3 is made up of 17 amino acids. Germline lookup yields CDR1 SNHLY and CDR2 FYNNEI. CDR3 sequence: CASSDLPATGIADTQYF. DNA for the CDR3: TGTGCCAGCAGTGATTTGCCCGCTACAGGGATCGCAGATACGCAGTATTTT.

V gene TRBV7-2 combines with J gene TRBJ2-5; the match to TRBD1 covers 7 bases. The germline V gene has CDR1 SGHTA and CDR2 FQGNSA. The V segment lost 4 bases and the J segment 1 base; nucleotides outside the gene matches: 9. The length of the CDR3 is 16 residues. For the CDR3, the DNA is TGTGCCAGCAGCTCCAATTACAGGGGCGCCCAAGAGACCCAGTACTTC. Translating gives CASSSNYRGAQETQYF.

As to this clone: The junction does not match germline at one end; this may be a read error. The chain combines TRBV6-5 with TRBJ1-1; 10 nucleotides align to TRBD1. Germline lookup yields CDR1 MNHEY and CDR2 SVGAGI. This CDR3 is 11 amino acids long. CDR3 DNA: TGTGCCAGCAGCCAGGGACAGGGGAGCGACTTT. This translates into CASSQGQGSDF.

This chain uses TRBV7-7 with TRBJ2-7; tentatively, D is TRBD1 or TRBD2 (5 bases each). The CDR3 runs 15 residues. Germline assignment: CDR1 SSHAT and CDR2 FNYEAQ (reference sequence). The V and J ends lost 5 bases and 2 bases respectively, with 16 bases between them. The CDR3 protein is CASSPVRDVAYEQYF. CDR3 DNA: TGTGCCAGCAGCCCAGTCCGGGACGTAGCCTACGAGCAGTACTTC.

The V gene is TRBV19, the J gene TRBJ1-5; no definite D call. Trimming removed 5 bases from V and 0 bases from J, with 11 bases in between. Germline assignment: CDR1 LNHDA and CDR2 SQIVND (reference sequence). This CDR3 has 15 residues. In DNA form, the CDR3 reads TGTGCCAGTAGTGAGGGTAGCTATAGCAATCAGCCCCAGCATTTT. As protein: CASSEGSYSNQPQHF.

CDR3 nucleotides: TGTGCCAGTCGGGGGGCATCCAGTTCCTACAATGAGCAGTTCTTC. Translated, it gives CASRGASSSYNEQFF. The rearrangement joins TRBV28 to TRBJ2-1; possible D gene TRBD2, 7 bases. This CDR3 has 15 residues. Germline V gives CDR1 MDHEN, CDR2 SYDVKM. Between the trimmed V and J ends, which lost 9 bases and 1 base, there was a span of 16 bases.

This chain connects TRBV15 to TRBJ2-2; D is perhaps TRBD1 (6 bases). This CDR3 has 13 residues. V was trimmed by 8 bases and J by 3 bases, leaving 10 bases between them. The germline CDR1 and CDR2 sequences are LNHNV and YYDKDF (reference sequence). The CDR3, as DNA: TGTGCCACCGGAACAGGGCACACCGGGGAGCTGTTTTTT. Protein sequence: CATGTGHTGELFF.

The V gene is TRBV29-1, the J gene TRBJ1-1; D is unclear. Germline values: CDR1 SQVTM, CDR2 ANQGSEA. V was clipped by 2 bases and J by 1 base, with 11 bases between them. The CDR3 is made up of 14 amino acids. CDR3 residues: CSVEIGSSNTEAFF. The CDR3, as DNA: TGCAGCGTTGAAATCGGCAGCTCGAACACTGAAGCTTTCTTT.

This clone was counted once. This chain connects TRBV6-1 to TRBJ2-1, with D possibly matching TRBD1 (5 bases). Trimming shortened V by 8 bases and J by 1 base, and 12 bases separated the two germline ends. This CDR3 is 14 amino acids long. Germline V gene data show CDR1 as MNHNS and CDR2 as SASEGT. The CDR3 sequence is CASRRQQSYNEQFF. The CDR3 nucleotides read TGTGCCAGCCGCCGACAGCAATCCTACAATGAGCAGTTCTTC.

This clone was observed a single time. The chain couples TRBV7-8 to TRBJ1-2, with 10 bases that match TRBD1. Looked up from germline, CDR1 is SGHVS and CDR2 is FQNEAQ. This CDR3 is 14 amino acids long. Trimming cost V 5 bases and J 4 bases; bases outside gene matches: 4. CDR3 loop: CASSLRTGGYGYTF. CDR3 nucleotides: TGTGCCAGCAGCCTACGGACAGGGGGCTATGGCTACACCTTC.

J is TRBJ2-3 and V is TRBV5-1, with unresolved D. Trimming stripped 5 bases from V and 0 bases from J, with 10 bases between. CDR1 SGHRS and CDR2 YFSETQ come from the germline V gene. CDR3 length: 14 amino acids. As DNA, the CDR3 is TGCGCCAGCAGTCCAAGGGCTAGCACAGATACGCAGTATTTT. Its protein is CASSPRASTDTQYF.

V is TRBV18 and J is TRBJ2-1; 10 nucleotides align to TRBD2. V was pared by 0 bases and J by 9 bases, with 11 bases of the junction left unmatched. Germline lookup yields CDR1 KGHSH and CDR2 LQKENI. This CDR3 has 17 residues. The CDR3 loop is CASSPPSRTSGRGEQFF. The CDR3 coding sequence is TGTGCCAGCTCACCACCTAGCAGGACTAGCGGACGGGGTGAGCAGTTCTTC.

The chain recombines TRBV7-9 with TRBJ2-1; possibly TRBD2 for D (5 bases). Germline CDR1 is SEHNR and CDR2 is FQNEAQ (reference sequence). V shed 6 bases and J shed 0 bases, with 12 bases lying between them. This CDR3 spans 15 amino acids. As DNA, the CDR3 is TGTGCCAGCAGAACCGTTGGGAGCTCCTACAATGAGCAGTTCTTC. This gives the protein CASRTVGSSYNEQFF.

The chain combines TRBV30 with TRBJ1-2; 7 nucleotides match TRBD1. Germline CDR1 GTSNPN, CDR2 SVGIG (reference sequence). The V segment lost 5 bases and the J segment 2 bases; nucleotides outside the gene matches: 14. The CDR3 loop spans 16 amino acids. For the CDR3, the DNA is TGTGCCTGGGTGACAGGGACATGGAGTACAAACTATGGCTACACCTTC. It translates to CAWVTGTWSTNYGYTF.

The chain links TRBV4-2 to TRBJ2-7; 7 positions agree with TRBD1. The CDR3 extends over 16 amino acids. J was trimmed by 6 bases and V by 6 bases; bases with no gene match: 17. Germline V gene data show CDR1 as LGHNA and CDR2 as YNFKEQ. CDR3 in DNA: TGTGCCAGCAGTCCCCCCCCCGGGTCAGGGGACAGCGAGCAGTACTTC. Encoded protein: CASSPPPGSGDSEQYF.

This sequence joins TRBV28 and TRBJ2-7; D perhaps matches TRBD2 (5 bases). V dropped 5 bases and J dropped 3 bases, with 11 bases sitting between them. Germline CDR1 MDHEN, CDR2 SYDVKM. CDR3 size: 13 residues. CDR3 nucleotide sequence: TGTGCCAGCAGTCCCAGCGGTCTCTACGAGCAGTACTTC. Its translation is CASSPSGLYEQYF.